The 26 T cell receptor beta chains reported below all come from one sample, sequenced in a study of identical twins. One entry per CDR3 protein, called by TCRdb with MiXCR from the 5' RACE reads. The sample yields 600,000 to 800,000 distinct CDR3 sequences, about 20% seen once. The same sample was also used in a study of T cells expressing NK-cell markers.

Sequencing was performed on PBMCs. The receptors derive from a woman between 18 and 29 years old in good health.

This rearrangement joins TRBV12-3 or TRBV12-4 to TRBJ2-3; 9 nucleotides align to TRBD1. The CDR3 consists of 17 residues. J lost 0 bases, V lost 5 bases, and 9 bases had no gene match. DNA of the CDR3: TGTGCCAGCAGTACTCCGGGACAGGGTTATAGCACAGATACGCAGTATTTT. Translating it yields CASSTPGQGYSTDTQYF.

This clonotype was seen a handful of times. The rearrangement joins TRBV20-1 to TRBJ2-5; 7 bases are shared with TRBD1. The CDR3 has 13 amino acids. Unmatched junction bases numbered 8, after V lost 6 bases and J lost 4 bases. Germline loops: CDR1 DFQATT, CDR2 SNEGSKA (reference sequence). The CDR3 sequence is CSALGQGVETQYF. CDR3 nucleotide sequence: TGCAGTGCCCTTGGCCAGGGGGTAGAGACCCAGTACTTC.

V gene TRBV18 combines with J gene TRBJ2-1; 10 bases map to TRBD2. Germline loops: CDR1 KGHSH, CDR2 LQKENI. V was clipped by 3 bases and J by 3 bases; unmatched bases: 8. This CDR3 comprises 17 residues. CDR3 nucleotides: TGTGCCAGCTCACCTCCCCCTCGACTAGCGGGCTACAATGAGCAGTTCTTC. This encodes CASSPPPRLAGYNEQFF. The full variable domain, completed using reference TRBV18 and TRBJ2-1, is NAGVMQNPRHLVRRRGQEARLRCSPMKGHSHVYWYRQLPEEGLKFMVYLQKENIIDESGMPKERFSAEFPKEGPSILRIQQVVRGDSAAYFCASSPPPRLAGYNEQFFGPGTRLTVL.

This clonotype has more than one count but fewer than ten. The genes are TRBV11-2 and TRBJ2-7; 10 nucleotides align to TRBD1. V shed 4 bases and J 3 bases; nucleotides not matched to a gene: 9. There are 16 residues in the CDR3. From germline, CDR1 is SGHAT and CDR2 FQNNGV. CDR3 in DNA: TGTGCCAGCAGCTGGGTAAGGGGGACAGGGGACTACGAGCAGTACTTC. It specifies CASSWVRGTGDYEQYF.

V and J are TRBV12-5 and TRBJ2-6, with TRBD1 matching over 8 bases. The V gene's germline CDR1 is LGHNT and CDR2 FRNRAP. J lost 4 bases, V lost 5 bases, and 13 bases had no gene match. This CDR3 contains 18 residues. The CDR3 here is CASGPADRELDGANVLTF. The CDR3 DNA reads TGTGCTAGTGGTCCGGCGGACAGGGAGCTCGACGGGGCCAACGTCCTGACTTTC.

The chain recombines TRBV5-5 with TRBJ2-1, with D uncertain. This CDR3 region has 13 residues. The V end lost 0 bases, the J end lost 10 bases, and 11 bases lay between the germline ends. The V gene's germline CDR1 is SGHKS and CDR2 YYEKEE (reference sequence). The CDR3 bases are TGTGCCAGCAGCTTGGAGGGCGTTGGGGAGCAGTTCTTC. Translating gives CASSLEGVGEQFF. Full variable domain (missing parts from reference TRBV5-5 and TRBJ2-1): DAGVTQSPTHLIKTRGQQVTLRCSPISGHKSVSWYQQVLGQGPQFIFQYYEKEERGRGNFPDRFSARQFPNYSSELNVNALLLGDSALYLCASSLEGVGEQFFGPGTRLTVL.

This clonotype was seen ten or more times. The gene calls are TRBV6-2 or TRBV6-3 and TRBJ2-7; no reliable D call. The CDR3 contains 16 residues. Germline-derived CDR1 and CDR2 are MNHEY and SVGEGT. The V and J ends lost 7 bases and 0 bases respectively, with 19 bases between them. The CDR3 nucleotides read TGTGCCAGCACCACCCATGCGAGGACGAGCTCCTACGAGCAGTACTTC. Translation gives CASTTHARTSSYEQYF.

This clonotype was recorded at least ten times. The chain carries TRBV5-1 and TRBJ2-7; 10 nucleotides line up with TRBD1. CDR1 is SGHRS and CDR2 is YFSETQ in the germline V gene. CDR3 size: 12 residues. J gave up 5 bases and V 8 bases, and 4 bases lay outside the gene matches. The CDR3 sequence is CASAGTGDEQYF. CDR3 nucleotides: TGCGCCAGTGCTGGGACAGGGGACGAGCAGTACTTC.

This chain uses TRBV20-1 with TRBJ2-7; D possibly corresponds to TRBD2 (5 bases). Between the trimmed V and J ends, which lost 0 bases and 2 bases, there was a span of 17 bases. Germline lookup yields CDR1 DFQATT and CDR2 SNEGSKA (reference sequence). The CDR3 has 16 amino acids. CDR3 nucleotides: TGCAGTGCTAGAGATCAAGGAGCGGTCCTCACCTACGAGCAGTACTTC. Its protein product is CSARDQGAVLTYEQYF.

This clonotype was picked up a small number of times. The V call is TRBV20-1, the J call TRBJ1-5, with no clear D. Germline CDR1 DFQATT, CDR2 SNEGSKA (reference sequence). V lost 5 bases and J 0 bases, leaving 8 bases between the germline ends. The CDR3 runs to 13 residues. The CDR3, as DNA: TGCAGTGCTGCCTCCTATAGCAATCAGCCCCAGCATTTT. It encodes CSAASYSNQPQHF.

This clonotype was recorded a few times. The rearrangement links TRBV7-9 to TRBJ2-1, with 13 bases identical to TRBD2. The germline V gene encodes CDR1 SEHNR and CDR2 FQNEAQ (reference sequence). CDR3 size: 16 residues. The V segment lost 0 bases and the J segment 10 bases; nucleotides outside the gene matches: 6. DNA of the CDR3: TGTGCCAGCAGCTTAGCAACTAGCGGGAGGGCCAAGGAGCAGTTCTTC. Translated, it gives CASSLATSGRAKEQFF.

V usage is TRBV5-6 and J usage is TRBJ1-1, with D possibly TRBD1 on 5 matching bases. The CDR3 runs to 18 residues. The germline gives CDR1 SGHDT, CDR2 YYEEEE. V dropped 0 bases and J dropped 7 bases, with 25 bases sitting between them. The chain's CDR3 is CASSLDLRAGPKRGEAFF. Here the CDR3 DNA reads TGTGCCAGCAGCTTGGATCTTCGTGCGGGACCTAAAAGGGGTGAAGCTTTCTTT.

The chain couples TRBV10-3 to TRBJ1-4; the D gene is possibly TRBD1 (5 bases). Trimming removed 6 bases at V and 7 bases at J, with 15 bases between. CDR3 size: 14 residues. Germline V lookup: CDR1 ENHRY, CDR2 SYGVKD. The DNA for the CDR3 is TGTGCCATCAGCGGGACGGGAAAGGGTGAAAAACTGTTTTTT. Residues: CAISGTGKGEKLFF.

This clonotype showed up just a few times. The chain has TRBV7-2 and TRBJ2-1; possible D gene TRBD2, 5 bases. Trimming left V 2 bases short and J 6 bases short, with 11 bases between. The CDR3 contains 14 residues. Germline V CDR1 and CDR2: SGHTA, FQGNSA. In DNA form, the CDR3 reads TGTGCCAGCAGCTTATGGGCTAGCTCCAATGAGCAGTTCTTC. Its translation: CASSLWASSNEQFF. The full variable domain, completed using reference TRBV7-2 and TRBJ2-1, is GAGVSQSPSNKVTEKGKDVELRCDPISGHTALYWYRQSLGQGLEFLIYFQGNSAPDKSGLPSDRFSAERTGGSVSTLTIQRTQQEDSAVYLCASSLWASSNEQFFGPGTRLTVL.

The chain uses TRBV7-6 and TRBJ2-5; perhaps TRBD2 as D (5 bases). The V end was cut by 5 bases, the J end by 1 base, with 11 bases between. The germline gives CDR1 SGHVS, CDR2 FNYEAQ. This CDR3 comprises 14 residues. CDR3 in DNA: TGTGCCAGCAGCGAAATGAGGGCCCAAGAGACCCAGTACTTC. Amino acid sequence: CASSEMRAQETQYF.

This clonotype was counted a few times. The gene calls are TRBV7-6 and TRBJ2-3; 7 bases map to TRBD1. Trimming took 6 bases from V and 6 from J; bases not matched to a gene: 12. CDR1 and CDR2 from the germline V gene are SGHVS and FNYEAQ. The CDR3 covers 15 residues. CDR3: CASRPQQGFQDTQYF. The CDR3 coding sequence is TGTGCCAGCAGACCCCAACAGGGGTTTCAGGATACGCAGTATTTT.

This clonotype was detected a few times. V is TRBV29-1 and J is TRBJ2-1, with 7 bases that match TRBD2. With 7 bases clipped from V and 9 bases from J, the junction kept 6 bases outside the gene matches. The germline gives CDR1 SQVTM, CDR2 ANQGSEA. This CDR3 has 11 amino acids. In nucleotides, the CDR3 is TGCAGCGCCCAGCCGGGAGGTGAGCAGTTCTTC. Amino acids: CSAQPGGEQFF.

The chain has TRBV5-1 and TRBJ2-1; the D is unclear. The CDR3 covers 15 residues. The V and J ends lost 0 bases and 6 bases respectively, with 13 bases between them. Per the germline V gene, CDR1 is SGHRS and CDR2 is YFSETQ. As DNA, the CDR3 is TGCGCCAGCAGCTTGGTCGTTTCTGGGTCCAATGAGCAGTTCTTC. Translation: CASSLVVSGSNEQFF.

This clonotype showed up just a few times. The rearrangement links TRBV10-2 to TRBJ2-5; 9 bases line up with TRBD1. Unmatched junction bases numbered 8, after V lost 0 bases and J lost 3 bases. The V gene's germline CDR1 is WSHSY and CDR2 SAAADI. This CDR3 spans 17 amino acids. Here the CDR3 reads CASSESRDRDLKETQYF. As DNA, the CDR3 is TGCGCCAGCAGTGAGTCGAGGGACAGGGACTTAAAAGAGACCCAGTACTTC.

The chain employs TRBV4-3 and TRBJ2-7, with unresolved D. Deletions cut 4 bases from V and 5 bases from J, with 15 bases between. Germline CDR1 is LGHNA and CDR2 is YSLEER. This CDR3 is 14 amino acids long. The CDR3 reads CASSLRVEGNEQYF. In DNA form, the CDR3 reads TGCGCCAGCAGCCTACGGGTTGAAGGGAACGAGCAGTACTTC.

The V and J genes are TRBV11-2 and TRBJ2-3; no clear D. Between the trimmed V and J ends, which lost 4 bases and 2 bases, there was a span of 16 bases. The CDR3 is 16 amino acids. Germline lookup yields CDR1 SGHAT and CDR2 FQNNGV. CDR3: CASSSYMVPNTDTQYF. CDR3 bases: TGTGCCAGCAGCTCTTATATGGTTCCGAACACAGATACGCAGTATTTT.

The CDR3 here is CASKGGPYNEQFF. CDR3 in DNA: TGTGCCAGTAAAGGGGGCCCCTACAATGAGCAGTTCTTC. V is TRBV9 and J is TRBJ2-1, with 7 nucleotides matching TRBD1. Germline-derived CDR1 and CDR2 are SGDLS and YYNGEE. The CDR3 runs 13 residues. The J segment lost 2 bases and the V segment lost 8 bases, leaving 4 bases of the junction unmatched. Full variable domain (remainder filled in from reference TRBV9 and TRBJ2-1): DSGVTQTPKHLITATGQRVTLRCSPRSGDLSVYWYQQSLDQGLQFLIQYYNGEERAKGNILERFSAQQFPDLHSELNLSSLELGDSALYFCASKGGPYNEQFFGPGTRLTVL.

The chain recombines TRBV12-3 or TRBV12-4 with TRBJ2-1; 9 bases fit TRBD1. The CDR3 is 14 amino acids. J was trimmed by 4 bases and V by 6 bases; bases with no gene match: 4. The CDR3: CASRPGTGYNEQFF. CDR3 sequence (DNA): TGTGCCAGCAGGCCCGGGACAGGGTACAATGAGCAGTTCTTC.

In this sample, this clonotype turned up a few times. This chain uses TRBV4-3 with TRBJ2-6; tentatively, D is TRBD1 (5 bases). The CDR3 loop spans 15 amino acids. Trimming took 1 base from V and 9 from J, leaving 13 bases between them. CDR1 is LGHNA and CDR2 is YSLEER in the germline V gene. The CDR3 region is CASSQALDKRNVLTF. The DNA for the CDR3 is TGCGCCAGCAGCCAAGCCTTGGACAAGCGCAACGTCCTGACTTTC.

This clonotype was observed a handful of times. The CDR3 here is CASSHLVREAHEQFF. In DNA form, the CDR3 reads TGTGCCAGCAGCCACCTGGTACGGGAGGCCCATGAGCAGTTCTTC. The rearrangement uses TRBV9 and TRBJ2-1; 7 nucleotides match TRBD2. The trim removed 4 bases at V and 8 bases at J, leaving 12 bases unmatched. Germline V gene data show CDR1 as SGDLS and CDR2 as YYNGEE. The CDR3 runs to 15 residues.

A few counts support this clonotype. The J gene is TRBJ1-4, the V gene TRBV20-1, with D possibly being TRBD1 (5 bases). Germline CDR1 and CDR2: DFQATT and SNEGSKA (reference sequence). V shed 5 bases and J shed 7 bases, with 8 bases lying between them. The CDR3 is made up of 11 amino acids. This chain's CDR3 is CSAGRGEKLFF. CDR3 DNA: TGCAGTGCTGGTAGGGGTGAAAAACTGTTTTTT.